One sample yielded the 13 T cell receptor beta chains listed below, sequenced in a study of identical twins (TCRdb year 2016). To prepare the library, 5' RACE was applied. Instrument used: Illumina HiSeq 2000. TCRdb took the public reads, trimmed them with fastp at Q25, ran MiXCR for clone calling and kept in-frame beta chains. One record per CDR3 amino acid sequence lists the most common genes and DNA. In all, the sample holds around 550,000 distinct CDR3 sequences, and 13% to 15% of those were seen once. Around 0.48% of the sample is held by the ten biggest clonotypes. These records were also assigned to another study, of yellow fever vaccine responses in identical twins.

Material for sequencing was CD4+ T cells sorted from blood. Source of these receptors: a woman between 18 and 29 years old in good health.

The chain uses TRBV5-1 and TRBJ2-3; TRBD1 aligns across 7 bases. Germline CDR1 reads SGHRS; CDR2 reads YFSETQ. Trimming cost V 0 bases and J 4 bases; bases outside gene matches: 11. This CDR3 has 17 residues. CDR3 sequence: CASSLVSGTELADTQYF. The CDR3 DNA follows: TGCGCCAGCAGCTTGGTGTCGGGGACAGAGTTGGCAGATACGCAGTATTTT.

This clonotype was seen a few times. V is TRBV5-1 and J is TRBJ2-2; D might be TRBD2 (6 bases). The CDR3 length is 14 residues. The V end was cut by 0 bases, the J end by 3 bases, with 6 bases between. The V gene's germline CDR1 is SGHRS and CDR2 YFSETQ. As DNA, the CDR3 is TGCGCCAGCAGCTTGGGGGACTACACCGGGGAGCTGTTTTTT. It specifies CASSLGDYTGELFF.

The genes are TRBV5-1 and TRBJ1-1; tentatively, D is TRBD1 (6 bases). The CDR3 consists of 14 residues. Germline-derived CDR1 and CDR2 are SGHRS and YFSETQ. The V end lost 0 bases, the J end lost 5 bases, and 11 bases lay between the germline ends. The CDR3 DNA is TGCGCCAGCAGCTTGGAGGGGGGGCGGACTGAAGCTTTCTTT. As protein: CASSLEGGRTEAFF.

This clonotype was found a few times. The rearrangement links TRBV7-6 to TRBJ2-1; 15 bases line up with TRBD2. The CDR3 is 18 residues long. Germline trimming cut 1 base from V and 1 base from J; bases unmatched to any gene: 2. CDR1 is SGHVS, CDR2 FNYEAQ, per germline. CDR3 region: CASSLGGTSGRSYNEQFF. The CDR3 DNA reads TGTGCCAGCAGCTTAGGGGGGACTAGCGGGAGGTCCTACAATGAGCAGTTCTTC.

V gene TRBV18 combines with J gene TRBJ2-2, with 10 bases matching TRBD2. The CDR3 runs 16 residues. V was pared by 3 bases and J by 4 bases, with 5 bases of the junction left unmatched. Germline loops: CDR1 KGHSH, CDR2 LQKENI. The CDR3 is CASSPALAGATGELFF. CDR3 nucleotide sequence: TGTGCCAGCTCACCGGCTCTAGCGGGGGCCACCGGGGAGCTGTTTTTT.

This clonotype has just a few counts. The CDR3, as DNA: TGTGCCAGCAGCCAAGCGTTCTCACCTTATAATGAGCAGTTCTTC. This encodes CASSQAFSPYNEQFF. The rearrangement joins TRBV4-2 to TRBJ2-1; no definite D call. There are 15 residues in the CDR3. From germline, CDR1 is LGHNA and CDR2 YNFKEQ. V was trimmed by 1 base and J by 7 bases, leaving 14 bases between them.

The rearrangement uses TRBV20-1 and TRBJ2-7; TRBD2 matches at 8 bases. The CDR3 loop spans 15 amino acids. Trimming cost V 0 bases and J 3 bases; bases outside gene matches: 7. Germline V CDR1 and CDR2: DFQATT, SNEGSKA (reference sequence). DNA for the CDR3: TGCAGTGCTAGAGATCTTGAGACTAGCGACTACGAGCAGTACTTC. Translating gives CSARDLETSDYEQYF.

The chain combines TRBV12-3 or TRBV12-4 with TRBJ2-1; 10 bases are shared with TRBD2. J lost 4 bases, V lost 0 bases, and 12 bases had no gene match. CDR3 length equals 19 residues. Written as DNA, the CDR3 is TGTGCCAGCAGTTTAGCGTCGTTGGCTAGCGGGGGAGTATACAATGAGCAGTTCTTC. It specifies CASSLASLASGGVYNEQFF.

The gene calls are TRBV12-3 or TRBV12-4 and TRBJ2-1; D unresolved. CDR3 size: 14 residues. Trimming removed 4 bases from V and 7 bases from J, with 14 bases in between. In DNA, the CDR3 is TGTGCCAGCAGTTCTCAAGGTGCGGTGAATGAGCAGTTCTTC. Translating it yields CASSSQGAVNEQFF.

This rearrangement joins TRBV5-1 to TRBJ1-1; perhaps TRBD1 as D (5 bases). Looked up from germline, CDR1 is SGHRS and CDR2 is YFSETQ. This CDR3 spans 14 amino acids. Trimming stripped 5 bases from V and 0 bases from J, with 11 bases between. The CDR3 coding sequence is TGCGCCAGCAGTTGGGGCAGGGTGAACACTGAAGCTTTCTTT. Translation gives CASSWGRVNTEAFF.

This clonotype was counted only a few times. V and J are TRBV7-8 and TRBJ2-7; 7 bases align to TRBD2. CDR1 SGHVS and CDR2 FQNEAQ come from the germline V gene. This CDR3 is 15 amino acids long. The V segment lost 1 base and the J segment 3 bases; nucleotides outside the gene matches: 6. The CDR3 nucleotides read TGTGCCAGCAGCTTAGTGGCGGGAGCGGGCTACGAGCAGTACTTC. Translation gives CASSLVAGAGYEQYF.

This clonotype was picked up a small number of times. The V and J genes are TRBV11-2 and TRBJ2-7, with 8 bases aligning to TRBD2. With V trimmed by 7 bases and J by 2 bases, 7 bases remained unmatched. The CDR3 is 14 residues long. Germline values: CDR1 SGHAT, CDR2 FQNNGV. CDR3 region: CASTRGGSTYEQYV. The CDR3 DNA is TGTGCCAGCACCCGGGGGGGCAGTACCTACGAGCAGTACGTC.

The chain joins TRBV24-1 to TRBJ2-3; TRBD2 matches at 7 bases. V shed 1 base, J shed 4 bases, and the junction held 7 bases outside the gene matches. The length of the CDR3 is 16 residues. Germline V gives CDR1 KGHDR, CDR2 SFDVKD. CDR3 nucleotides: TGTGCCACCAGTGATTTTGCGGGAGCTGGCCCAGATACGCAGTATTTT. It specifies CATSDFAGAGPDTQYF.